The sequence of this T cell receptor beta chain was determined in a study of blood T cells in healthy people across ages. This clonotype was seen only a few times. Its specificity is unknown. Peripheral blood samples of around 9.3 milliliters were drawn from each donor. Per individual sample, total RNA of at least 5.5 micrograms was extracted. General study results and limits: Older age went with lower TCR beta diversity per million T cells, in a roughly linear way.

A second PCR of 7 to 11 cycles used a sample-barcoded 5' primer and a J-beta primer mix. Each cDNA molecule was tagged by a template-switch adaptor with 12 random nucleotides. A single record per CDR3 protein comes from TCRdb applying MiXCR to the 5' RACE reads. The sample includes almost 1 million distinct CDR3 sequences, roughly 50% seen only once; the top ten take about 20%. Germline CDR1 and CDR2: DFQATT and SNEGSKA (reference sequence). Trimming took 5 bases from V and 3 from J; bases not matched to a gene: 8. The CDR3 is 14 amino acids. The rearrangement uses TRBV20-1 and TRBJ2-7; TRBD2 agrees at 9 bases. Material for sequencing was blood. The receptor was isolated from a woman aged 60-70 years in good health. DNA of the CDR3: TGCAGTGCTGAGTCCGGGACTAGCAGCTACGAGCAGTACTTC. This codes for CSAESGTSSYEQYF.